Listed below are T cell receptor beta chains from one sample, sequenced in a study of T cell responses to AZD1222 COVID-19 vaccine. Sequencing used immunoSEQ multiplex PCR; TCRdb keeps in-frame clones, though not all of them. The table shows about 92,000 clones, with 91% occurring only once. The sample was peripheral blood, taken on day 0 of AZD1222 vaccination. The receptor source for this set is an adult in good health. Each CDR3 is given with its conserved first and last residue. D genes are given only for firm matches. Clone size appears in some rows only: once, few, many, or a class for an expanded clone.

size: NA
J: TRBJ1-4
V: TRBV28
length: 13
D: NA
DNA: TGTGCCAGCCAAGGACGCAATAATGAAAAACTGTTTTTT
CDR3: CASQGRNNEKLFF

size: once
J: TRBJ2-4
V: TRBV10-1
length: 13
D: NA
DNA: TGCGCCAGCAGTGACAGGGGCAAAAACATTCAGTACTTC
CDR3: CASSDRGKNIQYF

size: once
J: TRBJ2-5
V: TRBV7-3
length: 15
D: TRBD2
DNA: TGTGCCAGCAGCTTAAATAGCGGGATACAAGAGACCCAGTACTTC
CDR3: CASSLNSGIQETQYF

size: once
J: TRBJ1-5
V: TRBV28
length: 14
D: NA
DNA: TGTGCCAGCAACGTTGGGGGGGGAAATCAGCCCCAGCATTTT
CDR3: CASNVGGGNQPQHF

size: NA
J: TRBJ2-1
V: TRBV2
length: 17
D: TRBD2
DNA: TGTGCCAGCAGTGTAGGTCTAGCGGGGGGCTCGTACAATGAGCAGTTCTTC
CDR3: CASSVGLAGGSYNEQFF

size: NA
J: TRBJ1-2
V: TRBV19
length: 14
D: NA
DNA: TGTGCCAGTAGTATAGGTGGGGCCAGCTATGGCTACACCTTC
CDR3: CASSIGGASYGYTF

size: NA
J: TRBJ1-2
V: TRBV28
length: 15
D: NA
DNA: TGTGCCAGCAGTTTGGCAGGAGGGCCATACTATGGCTACACCTTC
CDR3: CASSLAGGPYYGYTF

size: few
J: TRBJ1-6
V: TRBV6-4
length: 13
D: NA
DNA: TGTGCCAGCAGTGACTCGAGGAATTCACCCCTCCACTTT
CDR3: CASSDSRNSPLHF

size: NA
J: TRBJ1-5
V: TRBV20-1
length: 14
D: TRBD1
DNA: TGCAGTGCTAGTTCCGGGACAGGGGATCAGCCCCAGCATTTT
CDR3: CSASSGTGDQPQHF

size: NA
J: TRBJ1-4
V: TRBV12-3/TRBV12-4
length: 13
D: NA
DNA: TGTGCCAGCAGTCCCGTGGTGGATGAAAAACTGTTTTTT
CDR3: CASSPVVDEKLFF

size: NA
J: TRBJ2-1
V: TRBV11-2
length: 12
D: NA
DNA: TGTGCCAGCAGCTTAGAATACGCTGAGCAGTTCTTC
CDR3: CASSLEYAEQFF

size: once
J: TRBJ2-3
V: TRBV4-2
length: 16
D: TRBD1
DNA: TGTGCCAGCATCCAAGAGGGGACAGGCGGCACAGATACGCAGTATTTT
CDR3: CASIQEGTGGTDTQYF

size: once
J: TRBJ1-4
V: TRBV5-1
length: 14
D: TRBD1
DNA: TGCGCCAGCAGGCCCGGGACAGGGGTCGAAAAACTGTTTTTT
CDR3: CASRPGTGVEKLFF

size: once
J: TRBJ1-6
V: TRBV28
length: 13
D: NA
DNA: TGTGCCAGCAGTTTACCCGCTAATGCGGCCCTCCACTTT
CDR3: CASSLPANAALHF

size: NA
J: TRBJ1-6
V: TRBV2
length: 13
D: NA
DNA: TGTGCCAGCAGTGAACTTGGCTCTTCACCCCTCCACTTT
CDR3: CASSELGSSPLHF

size: NA
J: TRBJ1-4
V: TRBV19
length: 14
D: NA
DNA: TGTGCCAGTAGTATCCGGATGGGTAATGAAAAACTGTTTTTT
CDR3: CASSIRMGNEKLFF

size: NA
J: TRBJ1-2
V: TRBV2
length: 14
D: NA
DNA: TGTGCCAGCAGTGGAGGGGAAGCTAACTATGGCTACACCTTC
CDR3: CASSGGEANYGYTF

size: NA
J: TRBJ2-7
V: TRBV7-3
length: 14
D: NA
DNA: TGTGCCAGCAGCTCCGATGGGGGCCTCTACGAGCAGTACTTC
CDR3: CASSSDGGLYEQYF

size: once
J: TRBJ1-1
V: TRBV2
length: 17
D: NA
DNA: TGTGCCAGCAGTCGTCACCCCCAGGGAGAGGGTAGCACTGAAGCTTTCTTT
CDR3: CASSRHPQGEGSTEAFF

size: NA
J: TRBJ1-6
V: TRBV3-1/TRBV3-2
length: 13
D: NA
DNA: TGTGCCAGCAGCCAAGCCTCGAATTCACCCCTCCACTTT
CDR3: CASSQASNSPLHF

size: NA
J: TRBJ2-5
V: TRBV27
length: 14
D: NA
DNA: TGTGCCAGCACCAACCTGGCGGGCCAAGAGACCCAGTACTTC
CDR3: CASTNLAGQETQYF

size: NA
J: TRBJ1-2
V: TRBV9
length: 13
D: NA
DNA: TGTGCCAGCAGAGAGCCGGGGGGGAGAGGCTACACCTTC
CDR3: CASREPGGRGYTF

size: NA
J: TRBJ1-4
V: TRBV19
length: 14
D: TRBD1
DNA: TGTGCCAGTAGTATTGGGACAGCTAATGAAAAACTGTTTTTT
CDR3: CASSIGTANEKLFF

size: few
J: TRBJ1-1
V: TRBV7-2
length: 13
D: TRBD1
DNA: TGTGCCAGCAGCTTAGTCCCAGGGGGCGAAGCTTTCTTT
CDR3: CASSLVPGGEAFF

size: NA
J: TRBJ1-1
V: TRBV6-4
length: 14
D: TRBD1
DNA: TGTGCCAGCTCCCTAGAAAGACACAGGGGTGAAGCTTTCTTT
CDR3: CASSLERHRGEAFF

size: NA
J: TRBJ2-3
V: TRBV24-1
length: 17
D: TRBD1
DNA: TGTGCCACCAGTGATGCCTCGACAGGGGGTAGCACAGATACGCAGTATTTT
CDR3: CATSDASTGGSTDTQYF

size: few
J: TRBJ1-3
V: TRBV4-1
length: 16
D: NA
DNA: TGCGCCAGCAGCGTCCGGGGGGAAAGCTCTGGAAACACCATATATTTT
CDR3: CASSVRGESSGNTIYF

size: once
J: TRBJ2-2
V: TRBV2
length: 14
D: TRBD1
DNA: TGTGCCAGCAGGCTGGACAGGGCAGTCGGGGAGCTGTTTTTT
CDR3: CASRLDRAVGELFF

size: NA
J: TRBJ2-6
V: TRBV5-6
length: 19
D: TRBD2
DNA: TGTGCCAGCAGCGCCGCGGTACTAGCGGCTAACTCTGGGGCCAACGTCCTGACTTTC
CDR3: CASSAAVLAANSGANVLTF

size: many
J: TRBJ1-3
V: TRBV7-2
length: 15
D: NA
DNA: TGTGCCAGCAGCCTGCTGATAAGCTCTGGAAACACCATATATTTT
CDR3: CASSLLISSGNTIYF

size: NA
J: TRBJ2-5
V: TRBV18
length: 15
D: NA
DNA: TGTGCCAGCTCACCACGGCTAGCACTACAAGAGACCCAGTACTTC
CDR3: CASSPRLALQETQYF

size: NA
J: TRBJ1-1
V: TRBV19
length: 15
D: TRBD1
DNA: TGTGCCAGTAGTATAGGGGACAGGGAGAACACTGAAGCTTTCTTT
CDR3: CASSIGDRENTEAFF

size: NA
J: TRBJ1-2
V: TRBV5-1
length: 15
D: NA
DNA: TGCGCCAGCAGCCCGGACCCCGGGACAAGATATGGCTACACCTTC
CDR3: CASSPDPGTRYGYTF

size: NA
J: TRBJ2-7
V: TRBV7-9
length: 15
D: NA
DNA: TGTGCCAGCAGCCGGCCTAGCGACAGCTCCTACGAGCAGTACTTC
CDR3: CASSRPSDSSYEQYF

size: NA
J: TRBJ1-1
V: TRBV24-1
length: 18
D: NA
DNA: TGTGCCACCAGTGATTTTAGGGGTCCCATTCCTATGAACACTGAAGCTTTCTTT
CDR3: CATSDFRGPIPMNTEAFF

size: NA
J: TRBJ1-2
V: TRBV5-1
length: 14
D: NA
DNA: TGCGCCAGCAGCTCCGACCCAGCTAACTATGGCTACACCTTC
CDR3: CASSSDPANYGYTF

size: NA
J: TRBJ1-6
V: TRBV9
length: 16
D: NA
DNA: TGTGCCAGCAGCGTAGGACCGGGCTCTGATAATTCACCCCTCCACTTT
CDR3: CASSVGPGSDNSPLHF

size: NA
J: TRBJ1-5
V: TRBV12-3/TRBV12-4
length: 13
D: TRBD1
DNA: TGTGCCAGCACGGGACAGCTCAATCAGCCCCAGCATTTT
CDR3: CASTGQLNQPQHF

size: NA
J: TRBJ1-1
V: TRBV9
length: 16
D: NA
DNA: TGTGCCAGCGCCGGTTTTAGGGGTGCGACGAACACTGAAGCTTTCTTT
CDR3: CASAGFRGATNTEAFF

size: NA
J: TRBJ1-5
V: TRBV6-1
length: 16
D: NA
DNA: TGTGCCAGCAGTGAACTAAGCAGGAATTTTAATCAGCCCCAGCATTTT
CDR3: CASSELSRNFNQPQHF

size: NA
J: TRBJ1-3
V: TRBV7-7
length: 15
D: NA
DNA: TGTGCTAGCAGCTTAGATCTGGGCTCTGGAAACACCATATATTTT
CDR3: CASSLDLGSGNTIYF

size: NA
J: TRBJ1-4
V: TRBV7-4
length: 16
D: NA
DNA: TGTGCCAGCAGCTTGTCGGAGTCTGCAACTAATGAAAAACTGTTTTTT
CDR3: CASSLSESATNEKLFF

size: NA
J: TRBJ2-2
V: TRBV21-1
length: 18
D: NA
DNA: TGTGCCAGCAGCAAACCCTCCGCCGGAGGCGCGGACACCGGGGAGCTGTTTTTT
CDR3: CASSKPSAGGADTGELFF

size: NA
J: TRBJ2-6
V: TRBV28
length: 15
D: NA
DNA: TGTGCCAGCAGTCCCCATGCTACTGGGGCCAACGTCCTGACTTTC
CDR3: CASSPHATGANVLTF

size: NA
J: TRBJ1-5
V: TRBV11-2
length: 17
D: TRBD1
DNA: TGTGCCAGCAGCTTAGATAGCGGGACAGGGTCCAATCAGCCCCAGCATTTT
CDR3: CASSLDSGTGSNQPQHF

size: once
J: TRBJ2-2
V: TRBV27
length: 16
D: NA
DNA: TGTGCCAGCAGAAACAGCGGAGGGTCGAACACCGGGGAGCTGTTTTTT
CDR3: CASRNSGGSNTGELFF

size: NA
J: TRBJ1-3
V: TRBV4-3
length: 15
D: NA
DNA: TGCGCCAGCAGCAAGGACAGACGCTCTGGAAACACCATATATTTT
CDR3: CASSKDRRSGNTIYF

size: NA
J: TRBJ2-2
V: TRBV18
length: 14
D: NA
DNA: TGTGCCAGCCGAGGGACACCCAACACCGGGGAGCTGTTTTTT
CDR3: CASRGTPNTGELFF

size: NA
J: TRBJ2-5
V: TRBV5-4
length: 17
D: TRBD2
DNA: TGTGCCAGCAGCCCGGGACTAGTGATTATGACCCAAGAGACCCAGTACTTC
CDR3: CASSPGLVIMTQETQYF

size: NA
J: TRBJ1-3
V: TRBV3-1/TRBV3-2
length: 15
D: NA
DNA: TGTGCCAGCAGCCAAGATTGGAGACCTGGAAACACCATATATTTT
CDR3: CASSQDWRPGNTIYF

size: NA
J: TRBJ1-1
V: TRBV5-6
length: 14
D: TRBD1
DNA: TGTGCCAGCAGCTGGGGACAGGGTTGGACTGAAGCTTTCTTT
CDR3: CASSWGQGWTEAFF

size: NA
J: TRBJ1-6
V: TRBV18
length: 15
D: TRBD1
DNA: TGTGCCAGCTCACTACGGACAGGGGGCGATTCACCCCTCCACTTT
CDR3: CASSLRTGGDSPLHF

size: NA
J: TRBJ1-1
V: TRBV7-3
length: 14
D: TRBD1
DNA: TGTGCCAGCAGCCCGGGACAGGGGGGCACTGAAGCTTTCTTT
CDR3: CASSPGQGGTEAFF

size: NA
J: TRBJ2-4
V: TRBV10-3
length: 15
D: TRBD2
DNA: TGTGCCATCAGTGAAGGAGCGGGAGGATCCAACATTCAGTACTTC
CDR3: CAISEGAGGSNIQYF

size: once
J: TRBJ2-2
V: TRBV5-1
length: 19
D: TRBD2
DNA: TGCGCCAGCAGCTCAACTAGCGGGGGCGGATTCGCGAACACCGGGGAGCTGTTTTTT
CDR3: CASSSTSGGGFANTGELFF

size: NA
J: TRBJ2-1
V: TRBV21-1
length: 16
D: NA
DNA: TGTGCCAGCAGCTCTCGACTAGCGGGGGGATACAATGAGCAGTTCTTC
CDR3: CASSSRLAGGYNEQFF

size: few
J: TRBJ2-7
V: TRBV6-5
length: 15
D: NA
DNA: TGTGCCAGCACTGTACAGGGTCTGTATCCCCTCGAGCAGTACTTC
CDR3: CASTVQGLYPLEQYF

size: medium-sized
J: TRBJ2-1
V: TRBV4-3
length: 15
D: NA
DNA: TGCGCCAGCAGCCAAGATGTGGGGACCTACAATGAGCAGTTCTTC
CDR3: CASSQDVGTYNEQFF

size: NA
J: TRBJ1-2
V: TRBV12-2
length: 13
D: NA
DNA: TGTGCAAGTCGCCCAGGGGGGCAGGGGGTCTACACCTTC
CDR3: CASRPGGQGVYTF

size: NA
J: TRBJ2-7
V: TRBV4-1
length: 16
D: TRBD1
DNA: TGCGCCAGCAGCCAAGGACAGGGATTAGGGTCCTACGAGCAGTACTTC
CDR3: CASSQGQGLGSYEQYF